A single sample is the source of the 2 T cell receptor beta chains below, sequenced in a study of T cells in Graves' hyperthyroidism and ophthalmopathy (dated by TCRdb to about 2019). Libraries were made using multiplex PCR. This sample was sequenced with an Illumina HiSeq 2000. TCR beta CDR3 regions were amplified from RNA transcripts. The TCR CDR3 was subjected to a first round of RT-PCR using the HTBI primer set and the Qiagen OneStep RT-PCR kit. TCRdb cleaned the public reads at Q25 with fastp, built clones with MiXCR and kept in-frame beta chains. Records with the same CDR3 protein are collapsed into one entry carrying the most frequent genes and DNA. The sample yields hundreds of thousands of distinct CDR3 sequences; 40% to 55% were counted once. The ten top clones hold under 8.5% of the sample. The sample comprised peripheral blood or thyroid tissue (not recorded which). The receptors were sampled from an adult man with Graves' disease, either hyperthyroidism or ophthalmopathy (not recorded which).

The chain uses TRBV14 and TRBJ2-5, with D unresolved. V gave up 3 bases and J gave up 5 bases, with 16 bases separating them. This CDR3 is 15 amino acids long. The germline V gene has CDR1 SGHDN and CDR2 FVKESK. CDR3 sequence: CASSQLRSPIETQYF. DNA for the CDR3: TGTGCCAGCAGCCAGCTGAGAAGCCCCATCGAGACCCAGTACTTC.

CDR3 coding DNA: TGTGCCAGCAGCCGAGCAGGGGGCGGAAACACCATATATTTT. This gives the protein CASSRAGGGNTIYF. The chain has TRBV7-9 and TRBJ1-3, with 8 bases identical to TRBD1. V shed 5 bases, J shed 4 bases, and the junction held 4 bases outside the gene matches. Germline assignment: CDR1 SEHNR and CDR2 FQNEAQ (reference sequence). There are 14 residues in the CDR3.